This T cell receptor (beta chain) stems from a study of blood T cell repertoires in COVID-19 (dated by TCRdb to about 2020). Background for the entire study: Samples covering the acute and convalescent phases of COVID-19 were provided by collaborators in the United States, Italy and Spain. The material from the prospective study consisted of cDNA or gDNA derived from T cells, B-cell-depleted T cells, or PBMCs. Subjects who had been exposed to COVID-19, were actively infected with it, or had recovered from it provided the deeply sampled blood TCRbeta repertoires that made up the dataset. The repertoires were made available in a free public database intended to serve as a resource for research on the immune response to SARS-CoV-2. Samples came from the ongoing ImmuneRACE study (first 160 participants) plus 1,254 subjects from 6 global collaborators. Sample metadata almost always included a de-identified subject ID, COVID-19 status, age in years and sex. Where available, HLA class I and class II types were obtained from metadata supplied by the sample provider rather than from assay-based typing. The paper as a whole reports these results and caveats: The quantity of clinical and demographic metadata differed by source and by participant and was supplied without curation.

In the prospective study, participants were about 18 to 100 years old, resided in approximately 22 geographic areas of the United States, and were enrolled through a virtual design. In the prospective study, cohorts were assigned on the basis of participant-reported clinical history obtained from a screening survey and a study questionnaire. Recovered participants in ImmuneRACE Cohort 3 were defined as having two consecutive negative NP/OP PCR tests, clearance from a healthcare professional, or resolution of symptoms. Mobile phlebotomists in the prospective study collected whole blood, serum and a nasopharyngeal or oropharyngeal swab from every participant. Participants in the prospective study had the option to provide additional blood draws and questionnaires over an approximately 2-month period. Prospective study blood samples were shipped either frozen or at room temperature before DNA extraction.

TCRbeta CDR3 regions were amplified from genomic DNA using the immunoSEQ Assay, a bias-controlled multiplex PCR. In the authors' own workflow: Within the assay, amplification of reference gene primers was used to estimate how many nucleated cells each sample contained. To quantify the absolute abundance of each unique TCRbeta CDR3 rearrangement, sequence reads were collapsed and filtered. For each sample, productive Simpson clonality was calculated as the square root of Simpson's diversity index across productive rearrangements. TCRdb stores this immuneACCESS table with in-frame sequences only. Part of the clones is absent; in the studies checked, under half of the shortfall reflects unresolved V genes, and no reason is known for the rest. That table is the source of V, J and clone size, and D and trimming were worked out from the DNA. The sample table shows under 200,000 clones, and over 80% are seen once. In total, the top ten clones hold roughly 13% of the sample.

V is trimmed back by 4 bases and J by 9 bases, and the junction contains 4 bases that no gene match accounts for. CDR1 and CDR2 were assigned from the germline V gene as SGHAT and FQNNGV. The CDR3 runs 13 residues from the cysteine to the phenylalanine. The entry retains the CDR3 DNA only, 39 bases that are in frame from base 1. Turning to this clone: Its antigen is unknown. No clone much larger than this one lies a single base away; base qualities are absent.

This receptor was obtained from an older woman who had recovered from COVID-19. The sample taken for sequencing was PBMCs or T cells enriched from blood (not recorded which). The chain is encoded by TRBV11-2 joined to TRBJ1-5, with 9 bases matching TRBD1. The CDR3 here reads CASSYGQGMPQHF. The DNA is TGTGCCAGCAGCTACGGACAGGGGATGCCCCAGCATTTT.